This T cell receptor beta chain comes out of a study of shared clonotypes between healthy human individuals. As for the study in general: Used for every donor were three CD4 naive, three CD4 memory, two CD8 naive and one CD8 memory plate.

Here immunoSEQ multiplex PCR was the method, and the copy in TCRdb shows in-frame clones only, minus some. This table has millions of clones, just over 90% appearing once. To note about this clone: No antigen is known for it.

V lost 3 bases to trimming and J lost 0 bases, with 19 bases between them. The CDR3 is 18 amino acids. From germline, CDR1 is SGHRS and CDR2 YFSETQ. The study, taken as a whole, reports: Clonotype sharing among donors likely depends on sequencing depth. Few donors limited the genetic and exposure-history diversity represented. Shared across four donors were roughly 4.8% of the naive CD4 clonotypes.

The naive CD8 fraction comprised CD45RO-negative cells positively selected for CCR7 and excluded terminally differentiated effector memory CD45RA+ cells. The source material was naive CD8+ T cells from PBMCs. The chain recombines TRBV5-1 with TRBJ2-1; D perhaps matches TRBD2 (5 bases). This clonotype was sampled from a man between 18 and 29 years old in good health. Some clones in this sample may be carry-over from other donors' samples. The DNA for the CDR3 is TGCGCCAGCAGCTGGACCGGACTCCACCCTAGCTCCTACAATGAGCAGTTCTTC. Translated, it gives CASSWTGLHPSSYNEQFF.